This paragraph covers one TCR beta chain sequence. Its target is not known. The source of the sample is a study of cytomegalovirus exposure and HLA in healthy donors. Study-level findings and limits: Later analysis revealed greater clonal expansion in HLA-associated TCR beta chains than in equally common others.

The CDR3 covers 15 residues. The germline gives CDR1 SGHTA, CDR2 FQGNSA. V lost 1 base to trimming and J lost 3 bases, with 13 bases between them. PCR was performed using 60 Vbeta and 13 Jbeta primers. TCRdb's copy holds only in-frame clones and misses some; the assay was immunoSEQ multiplex PCR. The table shows about 170,000 clones, with 73% occurring only once. The chain is built from TRBV7-2 and TRBJ2-7, with D possibly TRBD2 on 6 matching bases. The sequencing sample was made of PBMCs. This clonotype was sampled from a woman younger than 35 in good health and CMV-seropositive. CDR3 in amino acids: CASSLVTGVLYEQYF. DNA for the CDR3: TGTGCCAGCAGCTTAGTTACGGGGGTGCTCTACGAGCAGTACTTC. Drawing the rest from reference TRBV7-2 and TRBJ2-7, the complete variable domain is GAGVSQSPSNKVTEKGKDVELRCDPISGHTALYWYRQSLGQGLEFLIYFQGNSAPDKSGLPSDRFSAERTGGSVSTLTIQRTQQEDSAVYLCASSLVTGVLYEQYFGPGTRLTVT.